A selection of T cell receptor beta chains follows, all from one sample in a study of blood T cell repertoires in COVID-19. Only in-frame clones appear in the TCRdb table, and some are missing; sequencing was by immunoSEQ multiplex PCR. The table shows about 98,000 clones, with 65% to 85% occurring only once. Sequenced: peripheral blood. These receptors were taken from an elderly woman with acute or convalescent COVID-19. CDR3s include the opening cysteine and the closing phenylalanine or tryptophan. The D gene is left open where the match is weak. The listing skips clone size in some rows; elsewhere it reads once, few, many or a size class.

v_call: TRBV3-1/TRBV3-2
j_call: TRBJ1-2
d_call: .
clone_size: .
cdr3_nt: TGTGCCAGCAGCCCGCGAGGGTCTCGCGGCTACACCTTC
cdr3_aa: CASSPRGSRGYTF

v_call: TRBV5-1
j_call: TRBJ2-7
d_call: TRBD1
clone_size: .
cdr3_nt: TGCGCCAGCAGCTTGGTAAGGACAGGGCTCGACGAGCAGTACTTC
cdr3_aa: CASSLVRTGLDEQYF

v_call: TRBV3-1/TRBV3-2
j_call: TRBJ1-1
d_call: .
clone_size: .
cdr3_nt: TGTGCCAGCAGCCAAGAAGCGAATGGGAGACGTCGAAACACTGAAGCTTTCTTT
cdr3_aa: CASSQEANGRRRNTEAFF

v_call: TRBV5-1
j_call: TRBJ1-1
d_call: .
clone_size: .
cdr3_nt: TGCGCCAGCAGCTTGGTTCCTAACACTGAAGCTTTCTTT
cdr3_aa: CASSLVPNTEAFF

v_call: TRBV19
j_call: TRBJ1-1
d_call: .
clone_size: .
cdr3_nt: TGTGCCAGTAGTTCTAGGGCGCGGGACACTGAAGCTTTCTTT
cdr3_aa: CASSSRARDTEAFF

v_call: TRBV21-1
j_call: TRBJ1-3
d_call: .
clone_size: once
cdr3_nt: TGCGCCGCAGGTACAGGGGGATTCTCTTCTGGAAACACCATATATTTT
cdr3_aa: CAAGTGGFSSGNTIYF

v_call: TRBV19
j_call: TRBJ1-6
d_call: .
clone_size: .
cdr3_nt: TGTGCCAGTGAGGGCAACGCGGGTTCACCCCTCCACTTT
cdr3_aa: CASEGNAGSPLHF

v_call: TRBV5-8
j_call: TRBJ2-5
d_call: .
clone_size: few
cdr3_nt: TGTGCCAGCAGCTTGGACTTTGAGACCCAGTACTTC
cdr3_aa: CASSLDFETQYF

v_call: TRBV6-2/TRBV6-3
j_call: TRBJ2-2
d_call: .
clone_size: .
cdr3_nt: TGTGCCAGCAGCCAACGGGGACACCTCACCGGGGAGCTGTTTTTT
cdr3_aa: CASSQRGHLTGELFF

v_call: TRBV27
j_call: TRBJ1-6
d_call: .
clone_size: .
cdr3_nt: TGTGCCAGCAGTCCTGGGGGGGCGTCCTATAATTCACCCCTCCACTTT
cdr3_aa: CASSPGGASYNSPLHF

v_call: TRBV9
j_call: TRBJ2-3
d_call: .
clone_size: .
cdr3_nt: TGTGCCAGCAGCGTATCCGTCGGGCAGGGACTGGTCACAGATACGCAGTATTTT
cdr3_aa: CASSVSVGQGLVTDTQYF

v_call: TRBV28
j_call: TRBJ2-7
d_call: .
clone_size: .
cdr3_nt: TGTGCCAGCAGTTTCCCGAGACAGAACGAGCAGTACTTC
cdr3_aa: CASSFPRQNEQYF

v_call: TRBV11-1
j_call: TRBJ2-5
d_call: .
clone_size: .
cdr3_nt: TGTGCCAGCAGCTCATGGGAGAAAGAGACCCAGTACTTC
cdr3_aa: CASSSWEKETQYF

v_call: TRBV19
j_call: TRBJ1-2
d_call: .
clone_size: .
cdr3_nt: TGTGCCAGTAGTATAGCCAAACAGGGCCATGGCTACACCTTC
cdr3_aa: CASSIAKQGHGYTF

v_call: TRBV27
j_call: TRBJ1-2
d_call: .
clone_size: .
cdr3_nt: TGTGCCAGCAGTTCCCTAATTGGGGGAGGAAGTGGCTACACCTTC
cdr3_aa: CASSSLIGGGSGYTF

v_call: TRBV7-6
j_call: TRBJ2-5
d_call: TRBD2
clone_size: few
cdr3_nt: TGTGCCAGCAGCCCCCCCAGGGCTAGCGGAGAGACCCAGTACTTC
cdr3_aa: CASSPPRASGETQYF

v_call: TRBV7-2
j_call: TRBJ1-5
d_call: .
clone_size: .
cdr3_nt: TGTGCCAGCAGCTCCTCAGGGGCGGCTCAGCCCCAGCATTTT
cdr3_aa: CASSSSGAAQPQHF

v_call: TRBV5-4
j_call: TRBJ1-2
d_call: TRBD1
clone_size: .
cdr3_nt: TGTGCCAGCAGCGCCGGGACAGGGGGCGATGCATACAATGGCTACACCTTC
cdr3_aa: CASSAGTGGDAYNGYTF

v_call: TRBV11-3
j_call: TRBJ2-5
d_call: TRBD1
clone_size: .
cdr3_nt: TGTGCCAGCAGCTTAGAGGGGACAGGGTCCCAAGAGACCCAGTACTTC
cdr3_aa: CASSLEGTGSQETQYF

v_call: TRBV5-4
j_call: TRBJ1-1
d_call: .
clone_size: .
cdr3_nt: TGTGCCAGCAGCGTGGGGGGTACGGGGCGCGGGATGAACACTGAAGCTTTCTTT
cdr3_aa: CASSVGGTGRGMNTEAFF

v_call: TRBV7-2
j_call: TRBJ1-2
d_call: TRBD1
clone_size: .
cdr3_nt: TGTGCCAGCAGCTTAAACGTAGGGGCAGGGGGCGGCTACACCTTC
cdr3_aa: CASSLNVGAGGGYTF

v_call: TRBV6-5
j_call: TRBJ1-5
d_call: .
clone_size: .
cdr3_nt: TGTGCCAGCAGCCCCTATAGCAATCAGCCCCAGCATTTT
cdr3_aa: CASSPYSNQPQHF

v_call: TRBV7-3
j_call: TRBJ2-7
d_call: TRBD1
clone_size: .
cdr3_nt: TGTGCCAGCAGCCCAGGACAGGGTTACGAGCAGTACTTC
cdr3_aa: CASSPGQGYEQYF

v_call: TRBV28
j_call: TRBJ1-5
d_call: .
clone_size: .
cdr3_nt: TGTGCCAGCAGTTTCGACAGGAGCAATCAGCCCCAGCATTTT
cdr3_aa: CASSFDRSNQPQHF

v_call: TRBV28
j_call: TRBJ2-5
d_call: TRBD2
clone_size: .
cdr3_nt: TGTGCCAGCAGTTTAAGCCTAGCGGGGGTAGAGACCCAGTACTTC
cdr3_aa: CASSLSLAGVETQYF

v_call: TRBV5-4
j_call: TRBJ1-6
d_call: .
clone_size: .
cdr3_nt: TGTGCCAGCAGCTCCACTGGGGAGGGGGTTAATTCACCCCGCCACTTT
cdr3_aa: CASSSTGEGVNSPRHF

v_call: TRBV6-2/TRBV6-3
j_call: TRBJ1-5
d_call: .
clone_size: .
cdr3_nt: TGTGCCAGCAGTTACTCCCCCGGTCAGCCCCAGCATTTT
cdr3_aa: CASSYSPGQPQHF

v_call: TRBV2
j_call: TRBJ1-6
d_call: .
clone_size: once
cdr3_nt: TGTGCCAGCAGTGAAACGACAGGTCCGGCACCCCTCCACTTT
cdr3_aa: CASSETTGPAPLHF

v_call: TRBV5-1
j_call: TRBJ2-2
d_call: .
clone_size: few
cdr3_nt: TGCGCCAGCAGCCTATCCCAGGGAAGAAGCGCCGGGGAGCTGTTTTTT
cdr3_aa: CASSLSQGRSAGELFF

v_call: TRBV27
j_call: TRBJ1-2
d_call: TRBD1
clone_size: .
cdr3_nt: TGTGCCAGCAGTCTAAATAGACAGGGGGCGGGAGGCTACACCTTC
cdr3_aa: CASSLNRQGAGGYTF

v_call: TRBV6-1
j_call: TRBJ2-1
d_call: TRBD2
clone_size: .
cdr3_nt: TGTGCCAGCAGTGATCGACTAGCGGAGAGCTCCTACAATGAGCAGTTCTTC
cdr3_aa: CASSDRLAESSYNEQFF

v_call: TRBV5-1
j_call: TRBJ2-1
d_call: .
clone_size: .
cdr3_nt: TGCGCCAGCATGATAAGCAGGGACAACAATGAGCAGTTCTTC
cdr3_aa: CASMISRDNNEQFF

v_call: TRBV6-2/TRBV6-3
j_call: TRBJ1-1
d_call: TRBD1
clone_size: .
cdr3_nt: TGTGCCAGCAGTTACCCGGGACAGGGCTTGAACACTGAAGCTTTCTTT
cdr3_aa: CASSYPGQGLNTEAFF

v_call: TRBV7-9
j_call: TRBJ2-7
d_call: TRBD2
clone_size: .
cdr3_nt: TGTGCCAGCAGCCCTGGACTAGCGGGGGGTTACGACGAGCAGTACTTC
cdr3_aa: CASSPGLAGGYDEQYF

v_call: TRBV4-2
j_call: TRBJ1-1
d_call: TRBD1
clone_size: .
cdr3_nt: TGTGCCAGCAGCTCTCGACCGGGACAGGGGGCGGGTGAAGCTTTCTTT
cdr3_aa: CASSSRPGQGAGEAFF

v_call: TRBV28
j_call: TRBJ2-5
d_call: TRBD1
clone_size: few
cdr3_nt: TGTGCCAGCAGTCCCCTACAGGGGGGAAAGACCCAGTACTTC
cdr3_aa: CASSPLQGGKTQYF

v_call: TRBV6-6
j_call: TRBJ1-5
d_call: .
clone_size: .
cdr3_nt: TGTGCCAGCAGAGATCCAGGGTCTACCAATCAGCCCCAGCATTTT
cdr3_aa: CASRDPGSTNQPQHF

v_call: TRBV18
j_call: TRBJ1-1
d_call: TRBD1
clone_size: .
cdr3_nt: TGTGCCAGCTCTCCCGGGACAGGAGGAATGAACACTGAAGCTTTCTTT
cdr3_aa: CASSPGTGGMNTEAFF

v_call: TRBV24-1
j_call: TRBJ1-4
d_call: TRBD1
clone_size: .
cdr3_nt: TGTGCCACCAGTGCGCCCGGGACAGGGGATGAAAAACTGTTTTTT
cdr3_aa: CATSAPGTGDEKLFF

v_call: TRBV6-2/TRBV6-3
j_call: TRBJ2-3
d_call: TRBD2
clone_size: few
cdr3_nt: TGTGCCAGCACCCCCCCGGGACTAGGAACGGCTAGCACAGATACGCAGTATTTT
cdr3_aa: CASTPPGLGTASTDTQYF

v_call: TRBV7-8
j_call: TRBJ2-5
d_call: TRBD1
clone_size: .
cdr3_nt: TGTGCCAGCAGCTGGGGGACAGGGGGCGGGGAGACCCAGTACTTC
cdr3_aa: CASSWGTGGGETQYF

v_call: TRBV2
j_call: TRBJ2-2
d_call: TRBD1
clone_size: .
cdr3_nt: TGTGCCAGCAGTGTAGGGCAGGGGGCTGGCGGGGAGCTGTTTTTT
cdr3_aa: CASSVGQGAGGELFF

v_call: TRBV7-2
j_call: TRBJ1-3
d_call: .
clone_size: .
cdr3_nt: TGTGCCAGCAGCTTAGTTAGCATCTCTGGAAACACCATATATTTT
cdr3_aa: CASSLVSISGNTIYF

v_call: TRBV28
j_call: TRBJ2-3
d_call: TRBD2
clone_size: few
cdr3_nt: TGTGCCAGCAGTTTACCTAATAGCGGGGGGGCCTGGTTCACAGATACGCAGTATTTT
cdr3_aa: CASSLPNSGGAWFTDTQYF

v_call: TRBV14
j_call: TRBJ2-1
d_call: .
clone_size: .
cdr3_nt: TGTGCCAGCAGCCAAGTCACCGGTGAGGGTGAGCAGTTCTTC
cdr3_aa: CASSQVTGEGEQFF

v_call: TRBV11-2
j_call: TRBJ1-4
d_call: .
clone_size: few
cdr3_nt: TGTGCCAGCAGCTACGGGAGGCAGGGGCTCAATGAAAAACTGTTTTTT
cdr3_aa: CASSYGRQGLNEKLFF

v_call: TRBV6-6
j_call: TRBJ1-6
d_call: TRBD1
clone_size: .
cdr3_nt: TGTGCCAGCAGTCTCCGCCGGGACAGGAACCTTGTATCACCCCTCCACTTT
cdr3_aa: CASSLRRDRNLVSPLHF

v_call: TRBV6-5
j_call: TRBJ1-6
d_call: TRBD1
clone_size: once
cdr3_nt: TGTGCCAGCAGTTACTCCACAACAGGGGAATCACCCCTCCACTTT
cdr3_aa: CASSYSTTGESPLHF

v_call: TRBV19
j_call: TRBJ1-5
d_call: .
clone_size: .
cdr3_nt: TGTGCCAGTAGTATGGGCAGGGTGGGGTCGCAGCCCCAGCATTTT
cdr3_aa: CASSMGRVGSQPQHF

v_call: TRBV6-5
j_call: TRBJ2-1
d_call: TRBD2
clone_size: .
cdr3_nt: TGTGCCAGCAGTCCTGGCGGGGGAATGTACAATGAGCAGTTCTTC
cdr3_aa: CASSPGGGMYNEQFF

v_call: TRBV20-1
j_call: TRBJ2-7
d_call: TRBD1
clone_size: .
cdr3_nt: TGCAGTGCTAGTAGGGCACAGGGGAATAACGAGCAGTACTTC
cdr3_aa: CSASRAQGNNEQYF

v_call: TRBV21-1
j_call: TRBJ1-5
d_call: .
clone_size: .
cdr3_nt: TGTGCCAGCAGCCCTCCAGGGCGGTTTCAGCCCCAGCATTTT
cdr3_aa: CASSPPGRFQPQHF

v_call: TRBV19
j_call: TRBJ2-2
d_call: .
clone_size: .
cdr3_nt: TGTGCCAGTAGTCTTATAGCGACCGGGGAGCTGTTTTTT
cdr3_aa: CASSLIATGELFF